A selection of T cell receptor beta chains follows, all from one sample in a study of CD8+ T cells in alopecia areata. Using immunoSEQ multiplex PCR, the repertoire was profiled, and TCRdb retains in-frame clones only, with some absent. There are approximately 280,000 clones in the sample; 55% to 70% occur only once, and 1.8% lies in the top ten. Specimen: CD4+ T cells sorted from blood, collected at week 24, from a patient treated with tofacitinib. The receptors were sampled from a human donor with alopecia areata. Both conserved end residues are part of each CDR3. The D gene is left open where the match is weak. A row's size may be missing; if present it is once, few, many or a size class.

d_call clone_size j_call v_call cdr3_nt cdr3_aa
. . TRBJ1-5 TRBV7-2 TGTGCCAGCACCTCGGACAGTAATCAGCCCCAGCATTTT CASTSDSNQPQHF
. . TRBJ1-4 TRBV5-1 TGCGCCAGCAGCTTGGAAGGGGCTAATGAAAAACTGTTTTTT CASSLEGANEKLFF
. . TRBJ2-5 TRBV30 TGTGCCTGGAGACAACTGGGTGCCCCGAGTTCTCTAGAGACCCAGTACTTC CAWRQLGAPSSLETQYF
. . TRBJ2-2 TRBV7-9 TGTGCCAGCAGCTCCGGGACTTCACCCACCGGGGAGCTGTTTTTT CASSSGTSPTGELFF
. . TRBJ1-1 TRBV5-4 TGTGCCAGCAGCTCTCGGTTCGTCATGAACACTGAAGCTTTCTTT CASSSRFVMNTEAFF
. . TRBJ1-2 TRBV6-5 TGTGCCAGCAGTTACTCGGCAGGGTATGGCTACACCTTC CASSYSAGYGYTF
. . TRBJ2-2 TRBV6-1 TGTGCCAGCAGTGAGACGAACACCGGGGAGCTGTTTTTT CASSETNTGELFF
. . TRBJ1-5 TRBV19 TGTGCCAGTAGTATAATTGGTACGAGGGGGAATCAGCCCCAGCATTTT CASSIIGTRGNQPQHF
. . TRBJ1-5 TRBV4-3 TGCGCCAGCAGCCAAGATCCCGGGACGAGCAATCAGCCCCAGCATTTT CASSQDPGTSNQPQHF
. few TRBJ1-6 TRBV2 TGTGCCAGCAGTGAAAGTCAGGGGAATTCACCCCTCCACTTT CASSESQGNSPLHF
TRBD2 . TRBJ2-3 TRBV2 TGTGCCAGCATCAGGACTAGCGATACGCAGTATTTT CASIRTSDTQYF
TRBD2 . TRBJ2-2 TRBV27 TGTGCCAGCAGTTTGCCCGCGGGGGGCAACACCGGGGAGCTGTTTTTT CASSLPAGGNTGELFF
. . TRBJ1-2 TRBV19 TGTGCCAGTAGGAGGGCCGCGAACTATGGCTACACCTTC CASRRAANYGYTF
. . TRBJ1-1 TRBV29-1 TGCAGCTCCCTCAGGGGGAACACTGAAGCTTTCTTT CSSLRGNTEAFF
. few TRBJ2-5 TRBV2 TGTGCCAGCAGTGAAATGGGTGAGACCCAGTACTTC CASSEMGETQYF
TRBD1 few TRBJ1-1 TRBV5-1 TGCGCCAGCAGCCGGGGACAGTTCCTTTTTCTTGAAGCTTTCTTT CASSRGQFLFLEAFF
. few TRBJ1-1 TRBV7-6 TGTGCCAGCAGCTTGCAGCAGGGACCGAACACTGAAGCTTTCTTT CASSLQQGPNTEAFF
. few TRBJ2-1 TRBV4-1 TGCGCCAGCAGCCCGCTAGCAAAGGATGAGCAGTTCTTC CASSPLAKDEQFF
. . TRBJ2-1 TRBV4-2 TGTGCCAGCAGCACTCCGAACAAGGAGCAGTTCTTC CASSTPNKEQFF
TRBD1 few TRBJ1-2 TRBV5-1 TGCGCCAGCAGCTTGGGACAGGGGTACTATGGCTACACCTTC CASSLGQGYYGYTF
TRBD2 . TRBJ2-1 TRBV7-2 TGTGCCAGCAGCTCGACGGGACTAGCGCCGTACAATGAGCAGTTCTTC CASSSTGLAPYNEQFF
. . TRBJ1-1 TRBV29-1 TGCAGCGCCGTAAAAGGCAGAAACACTGAAGCTTTCTTT CSAVKGRNTEAFF
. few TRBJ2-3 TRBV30 TGTGCCTGGGCCCTGGGAACAGATACGCAGTATTTT CAWALGTDTQYF
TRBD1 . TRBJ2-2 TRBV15 TGTGCCACCAGCAGAGATCTGTTCGGACAGGGGAACACCGGGGAGCTGTTTTTT CATSRDLFGQGNTGELFF
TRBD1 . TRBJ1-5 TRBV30 TGTGCCTGGAGTCCCCGCCCGGGGACAGGGCGCAATCAGCCCCAGCATTTT CAWSPRPGTGRNQPQHF
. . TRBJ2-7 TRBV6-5 TGTGCCAGCAGTTACTCCGAGCAGAGCTACGAGCAGTACTTC CASSYSEQSYEQYF
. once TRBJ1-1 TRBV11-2 TGTGCCAGCAGCCTCCGACCGAGGAACACTGAAGCTTTCTTT CASSLRPRNTEAFF
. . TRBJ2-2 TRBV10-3 TGTGCCATCAGTGGTCCGGGCCCTCCGAGGGAGCTGTTTTTT CAISGPGPPRELFF
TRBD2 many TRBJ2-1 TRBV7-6 TGTGCCAGCAGCGGAGAGGGACTAGCGGGGGGGGAAGAGCAGTTCTTC CASSGEGLAGGEEQFF
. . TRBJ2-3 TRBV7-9 TGTGCCAGCAGCTTATCCTCCCCTAGCACAGATACGCAGTATTTT CASSLSSPSTDTQYF
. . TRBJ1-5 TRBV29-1 TGCAGCGTTGCCACTGCTGCTAGCAATCAGCCCCAGCATTTT CSVATAASNQPQHF
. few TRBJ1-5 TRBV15 TGTGCCACCAGCAGAGATTTGGGCAATCAGCCCCAGCATTTT CATSRDLGNQPQHF
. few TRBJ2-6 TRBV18 TGTGCCAGCTCACCAACTAGGCCAGGGAACTCTGGGGCCAACGTCCTGACTTTC CASSPTRPGNSGANVLTF
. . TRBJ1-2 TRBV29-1 TGCAGCGCCCAATCGAGGGGGGTCGGCTATGGCTACACCTTC CSAQSRGVGYGYTF
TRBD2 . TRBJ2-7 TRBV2 TGTGCCAGCAGTAGATTAGCGGGGACCCTCTACGAGCAGTACTTC CASSRLAGTLYEQYF
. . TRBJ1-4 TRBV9 TGTGCCAGCAGCGTAGCGGTATCGGTGCGGGGGCAGGCGGAAAAACTGTTTTTT CASSVAVSVRGQAEKLFF
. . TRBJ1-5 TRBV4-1 TGCGCCAGCAGCCTCCAGTCGGGGGGCCGCGGTCAGCCCCAGCATTTT CASSLQSGGRGQPQHF
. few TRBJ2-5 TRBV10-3 TGTGCCATCAGTGAGGTTGGTGGGGAGGAGACCCAGTACTTC CAISEVGGEETQYF
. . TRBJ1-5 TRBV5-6 TGTGCCAGCTCGGGGCGCGGACATCAGCCCCAGCATTTT CASSGRGHQPQHF
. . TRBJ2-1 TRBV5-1 TGCGCCAGCAGCTTGGCCGGGTCAGGCAATGAGCAGTTCTTC CASSLAGSGNEQFF
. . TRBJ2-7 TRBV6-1 TGTGCCACCTCCCGGACAAAGGGGGCCTACGAGCAGTACTTC CATSRTKGAYEQYF
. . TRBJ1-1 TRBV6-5 TGTGCCAGCAGCCCAACGGCGGGAGGAGCTTTCTTT CASSPTAGGAFF
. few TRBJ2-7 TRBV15 TGTGCCACCAGCAGAGATGCGGTCTCCTACGAGCAGTACTTC CATSRDAVSYEQYF
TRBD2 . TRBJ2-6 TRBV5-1 TGCGCCAGCAGCTTCGGACGAGCGGGGGCCTCTGGGGCCAACGTCCTGACTTTC CASSFGRAGASGANVLTF
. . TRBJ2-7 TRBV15 TGTGCCACCAGCAAACTCCAAGAAGGCTACGAGCAGTACTTC CATSKLQEGYEQYF
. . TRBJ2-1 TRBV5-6 TGTGCCAGCAGCCCGGACGCTAGGTTTGGTGAGCAGTTCTTC CASSPDARFGEQFF
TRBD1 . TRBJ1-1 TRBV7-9 TGTGCCAGCAGCTTCGCTTCAGGGGGCACTGAAGCTTTCTTT CASSFASGGTEAFF
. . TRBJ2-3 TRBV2 TGTGCCAGCAGTGTAGGGACTAGCACAGATACGCAGTATTTT CASSVGTSTDTQYF